The source of this T cell receptor (beta chain) is a study of T-cell reconstitution after alpha-beta-depleted transplantation in children. V was cut by 0 bases and J by 5 bases, with 9 bases left in between. Per the germline V gene, CDR1 is SGHRS and CDR2 is YFSETQ. The CDR3 contains 15 residues. In this sample, this clonotype turned up many times. Preparation of the TCRbeta library was carried out with unique molecular identifiers. MiXCR was run by TCRdb on the PCR reads, yielding one entry per CDR3 protein. The table has approximately 7,000 distinct CDR3 sequences, roughly 10% seen once. The sample here was PBMCs, mostly from graft donor cells, taken 180 days after TCRalphabeta/CD19-depleted stem cell transplant. The chain carries TRBV5-1 and TRBJ2-6; unclear D gene. This TCR was sampled from a child under three years old who had a stem cell transplant for acute myeloid leukemia, so the T cells may come from the graft donor. CDR3 sequence (DNA): TGCGCCAGCAGCTTGGGGACCAATCGGGCCAACGTCCTGACTTTC. Protein sequence: CASSLGTNRANVLTF.